This T cell receptor beta chain emerged from a study of T-cell memory formation after mild COVID-19. Study information: TCR clusters were mostly confined to one donor each.

TCRdb ran MiXCR on the 5' RACE reads and lists one entry per CDR3 protein. Of about 350,000 distinct CDR3 sequences in the sample, 12% to 15% were seen once. This clonotype was recorded many times. The antigen is unknown. Broader study findings: A balance of CD4 and CD8 characterized clones contracting day 15 to 85, whereas later expanders leaned CD4+.

The origin of this receptor is a man between 18 and 35 years old who had mild COVID-19 (a few samples of this study predate the infection). Cell type and time point are not known. The material sequenced was PBMCs or a T cell subset sorted from them (not recorded which).

The CDR3 sequence: CASSHPDPYEQFF. Written as DNA, the CDR3 is TGCGCCAGCAGCCACCCTGACCCATATGAGCAGTTCTTC. The rearrangement uses TRBV4-3 and TRBJ2-1; D uncertain. V gave up 3 bases and J gave up 8 bases, with 11 bases separating them. Per the germline V gene, CDR1 is LGHNA and CDR2 is YSLEER. The CDR3 covers 13 residues.